These 10 T cell receptor beta chains share one sample of origin, sequenced in a study of T cell responses to AZD1222 COVID-19 vaccine. Generated by immunoSEQ multiplex PCR, the TCRdb table keeps only in-frame clones and is missing some. The sample lists 95,000 to 110,000 clones, 80% to 95% occurring once. The specimen was peripheral blood, collected on day 0 of AZD1222 vaccination. The receptor set was obtained from an adult in good health.

The rearrangement links TRBV27 to TRBJ2-5; D unresolved. There are 14 residues in the CDR3. From germline, CDR1 is MNHEY and CDR2 SMNVEV (reference sequence). Trimming took off 5 bases at V and 4 bases at J, with 14 bases between the two ends. CDR3 region: CASSPSAAGETQYF. The CDR3 DNA reads TGTGCCAGCAGTCCATCGGCGGCAGGAGAGACCCAGTACTTC.

The CDR3 protein is CASSTPKNTEAFF. CDR3 DNA sequence: TGTGCCAGCAGTACCCCGAAGAACACTGAAGCTTTCTTT. The chain has TRBV6-5 and TRBJ1-1; no firm D call. From germline, CDR1 is MNHEY and CDR2 SVGAGI. The CDR3 has 13 residues. V was trimmed by 5 bases and J by 1 base, leaving 8 bases between them.

V and J are TRBV27 and TRBJ1-6; D gene uncertain. The CDR3 consists of 12 residues. The V end lost 8 bases, the J end lost 3 bases, and 5 bases lay between the germline ends. CDR1 is MNHEY and CDR2 is SMNVEV in the germline V gene (reference sequence). CDR3 residues: CASALYNSPLHF. The CDR3 coding sequence is TGTGCCAGCGCCCTCTATAATTCACCCCTCCACTTT.

V gene TRBV27 combines with J gene TRBJ1-6; no clear D. Trimming took 6 bases from V and 10 from J, leaving 19 bases between them. The CDR3 consists of 15 residues. Germline V CDR1 and CDR2: MNHEY, SMNVEV (reference sequence). The CDR3 region is CASRETPHLGSPLHF. CDR3 DNA sequence: TGTGCCAGCAGAGAGACGCCTCACCTGGGATCACCCCTCCACTTT.

The chain couples TRBV7-8 to TRBJ2-5; 8 bases match TRBD2. This CDR3 is built from 14 residues. CDR1 SGHVS and CDR2 FQNEAQ come from the germline V gene. The V gene end was trimmed by 5 bases and the J gene end by 6 bases; junction bases not matched to a gene: 8. This CDR3 reads CASSQTPGGQTQYF. CDR3 nucleotides: TGTGCCAGCAGCCAAACCCCGGGGGGGCAGACCCAGTACTTC.

CDR3 in amino acids: CASSPQGPFSGANVLTF. CDR3 nucleotide sequence: TGTGCCAGCAGCCCGCAGGGCCCATTCTCTGGGGCCAACGTCCTGACTTTC. V usage is TRBV7-6 and J usage is TRBJ2-6, with D possibly matching TRBD1 (5 bases). This CDR3 is 17 amino acids long. The germline CDR1 and CDR2 sequences are SGHVS and FNYEAQ. V dropped 5 bases and J dropped 0 bases, with 14 bases sitting between them.

The CDR3 loop is CASSLQGEGQPQHF. The CDR3 DNA follows: TGTGCCAGCAGTTTACAGGGTGAAGGGCAGCCCCAGCATTTT. The chain uses TRBV6-5 and TRBJ1-5; D perhaps matches TRBD1 (6 bases). The CDR3 extends over 14 amino acids. CDR1 MNHEY and CDR2 SVGAGI come from the germline V gene. The V end was cut by 4 bases, the J end by 7 bases, with 14 bases between.

This clone was detected once. This rearrangement joins TRBV28 to TRBJ2-5; 7 nucleotides line up with TRBD1. The CDR3 length is 13 residues. The germline V gene encodes CDR1 MDHEN and CDR2 SYDVKM. V dropped 7 bases and J dropped 5; count of bases not matched to a gene: 7. CDR3 sequence: CASIRGPGETQYF. DNA of the CDR3: TGTGCCAGCATTAGGGGGCCTGGGGAGACCCAGTACTTC.

CDR3 nucleotide sequence: TGTGCCAGCAGTTCCTTAGGGTTAGGCTACACCTTC. Protein sequence: CASSSLGLGYTF. The chain is built from TRBV6-5 and TRBJ1-2; D unclear. CDR3 length equals 12 residues. The germline V gene has CDR1 MNHEY and CDR2 SVGAGI. Deletions cut 4 bases from V and 8 bases from J, with 11 bases between.

The rearrangement joins TRBV6-1 to TRBJ1-6, with no clear D. The CDR3 is 11 amino acids. V was shortened by 3 bases and J by 9 bases, with 3 bases between the two germline ends. From germline, CDR1 is MNHNS and CDR2 SASEGT. The CDR3 protein is CASSEGSPLHF. Here the CDR3 DNA reads TGTGCCAGCAGTGAGGGTTCACCCCTCCACTTT.